A single sample gave rise to the 10 T cell receptor beta chains below, sequenced in a study of T cells in localized non-small cell lung cancer. Clones were read by immunoSEQ multiplex PCR, and TCRdb kept only the in-frame ones, dropping some. The top ten clones hold 30% to 35% of a sample with tens of thousands of clones, about 85% of them seen once. The specimen was PBMCs, collected before any cancer treatment. These TCRs come from a woman aged 35-75 years with stage II squamous cell lung carcinoma.

The chain uses TRBV10-2 and TRBJ2-2; D unresolved. The CDR3 is 16 amino acids. V was shortened by 8 bases and J by 6 bases, with 22 bases between the two germline ends. Per germline, CDR1 WSHSY and CDR2 SAAADI. The CDR3 bases are TGCGCCAGCGCCCCCTGGGGTTGGTTTAGGGCCGGGGAGCTGTTTTTT. It codes for CASAPWGWFRAGELFF.

The rearrangement links TRBV28 to TRBJ1-1; perhaps TRBD1 as D (5 bases). CDR3 length: 14 residues. Trimming cost V 6 bases and J 2 bases, with 13 bases left between them. The germline V gene has CDR1 MDHEN and CDR2 SYDVKM. Written as DNA, the CDR3 is TGTGCCAGCAGCTTCTTCGACAGCAACACTGAAGCTTTCTTT. Protein: CASSFFDSNTEAFF.

The chain couples TRBV20-1 to TRBJ1-1, with D possibly TRBD1 on 5 matching bases. V was cut by 5 bases and J by 10 bases, with 14 bases left in between. The CDR3 loop spans 11 amino acids. Germline lookup yields CDR1 DFQATT and CDR2 SNEGSKA (reference sequence). The CDR3 DNA reads TGCAGTGCTGCACGGGGGTTTCGAGCTTTCTTT. It yields the protein CSAARGFRAFF.

The rearrangement links TRBV28 to TRBJ2-7; D possibly corresponds to TRBD1 (6 bases). The CDR3 has 15 amino acids. V lost 8 bases, J lost 0 bases, and 17 bases lay in between. Per the germline V gene, CDR1 is MDHEN and CDR2 is SYDVKM. The CDR3 nucleotides read TGTGCCAGCCTGGCCCCAGGACAGATCTCCTACGAGCAGTACTTC. Encoded protein: CASLAPGQISYEQYF.

The chain recombines TRBV28 with TRBJ2-3; 7 bases line up with TRBD2. V lost 6 bases, J lost 1 base, and 7 bases stayed unmatched. This CDR3 is built from 15 residues. In germline, CDR1 is MDHEN, CDR2 SYDVKM. Written as DNA, the CDR3 is TGTGCCAGCAGCGTCCAGCGGGGAGGCACAGATACGCAGTATTTT. Its protein is CASSVQRGGTDTQYF. Full variable domain (remainder filled in from reference TRBV28 and TRBJ2-3): DVKVTQSSRYLVKRTGEKVFLECVQDMDHENMFWYRQDPGLGLRLIYFSYDVKMKEKGDIPEGYSVSREKKERFSLILESASTNQTSMYLCASSVQRGGTDTQYFGPGTRLTVL.

The chain has TRBV5-4 and TRBJ2-3; TRBD2 might be the D (5 bases). The germline V gene encodes CDR1 SGHNT and CDR2 YYREEE (reference sequence). The CDR3 extends over 15 amino acids. The germline V and J ends were trimmed by 4 bases and 0 bases, with 12 bases remaining between them. The CDR3 sequence is CASSPDFLSTDTQYF. DNA for the CDR3: TGTGCCAGCAGCCCGGACTTCTTAAGCACAGATACGCAGTATTTT.

This sequence joins TRBV18 and TRBJ2-3, with 8 bases that match TRBD2. Germline assignment: CDR1 KGHSH and CDR2 LQKENI. This CDR3 has 18 residues. V was pared by 3 bases and J by 4 bases, with 15 bases of the junction left unmatched. CDR3 sequence (DNA): TGTGCCAGCTCACCCCGGGGGGGTGTGACAATTGAGTCAGATACGCAGTATTTT. As protein: CASSPRGGVTIESDTQYF. Combining the CDR3 with reference TRBV18 and TRBJ2-3 gives the whole variable domain NAGVMQNPRHLVRRRGQEARLRCSPMKGHSHVYWYRQLPEEGLKFMVYLQKENIIDESGMPKERFSAEFPKEGPSILRIQQVVRGDSAAYFCASSPRGGVTIESDTQYFGPGTRLTVL.

V gene TRBV4-1 combines with J gene TRBJ2-1; 13 bases match TRBD2. The CDR3 is made up of 16 amino acids. CDR1 is MGHRA, CDR2 YSYEKL, per germline. The junction had 9 bases not matched to a gene; V was cut back by 5 bases and J by 8 bases. DNA for the CDR3: TGCGCCAGCAGCTATCTCGGGACTAGCGGGATGGATGAGCAGTTCTTC. This sequence encodes CASSYLGTSGMDEQFF.

The V and J genes are TRBV5-1 and TRBJ1-2; 12 bases are a match to TRBD1. The germline V gene has CDR1 SGHRS and CDR2 YFSETQ. The CDR3 extends over 14 amino acids. After removal of 3 bases from V and 8 bases from J, the junction contained 5 bases not matched to a gene. The CDR3: CASSSGQGAGGYTF. CDR3 bases: TGCGCCAGCAGCTCGGGACAGGGGGCGGGCGGCTACACCTTC.

The table lists this clone with a few counts. The V gene is TRBV2, the J gene TRBJ2-1; possible D gene TRBD1, 6 bases. V shed 7 bases and J shed 8 bases, with 21 bases lying between them. CDR3 length: 15 residues. Germline V lookup: CDR1 SNHLY, CDR2 FYNNEI. The CDR3 protein is CASTESRGPPDEQFF. CDR3 DNA: TGTGCCAGCACCGAGAGCAGGGGCCCACCCGATGAGCAGTTCTTC.